The rows below give T cell receptor beta chains drawn from one sample of a study of blood T cell repertoires in COVID-19. Clones were read by immunoSEQ multiplex PCR, and TCRdb kept only the in-frame ones, dropping some. The sample has under 15,000 clones, roughly four fifths seen once. The sample consisted of peripheral blood. The receptor source for this set is a human donor in a cohort sampled during active COVID-19. CDR3s include the opening cysteine and the closing phenylalanine or tryptophan. D genes are given only for firm matches. Part of the rows lack a size; the others show once, few, many or a class for expanded clones.

clone_size	d_call	v_call	j_call	cdr3_aa	cdr3_nt
.	.	TRBV5-1	TRBJ2-7	CASSLAMGGEQYF	TGCGCCAGCAGCTTGGCGATGGGGGGCGAGCAGTACTTC
.	TRBD1	TRBV24-1	TRBJ2-1	CATSDGTVVAYNEQFF	TGTGCCACCAGCGACGGGACAGTCGTAGCCTACAATGAGCAGTTCTTC
.	.	TRBV11-3	TRBJ2-6	CASTLPQKTNVLTF	TGTGCCAGCACCCTACCACAGAAGACCAACGTCCTGACTTTC
.	TRBD2	TRBV27	TRBJ2-1	CASSLLGLASNEQFF	TGTGCCAGCAGTTTACTAGGACTAGCTAGCAATGAGCAGTTCTTC
once	TRBD2	TRBV7-9	TRBJ2-3	CASSPIRVAGASTQYF	TGTGCCAGCAGCCCTATAAGGGTAGCGGGAGCGAGTACGCAGTATTTT
.	.	TRBV18	TRBJ1-6	CASSDEGNYNSPLHF	TGTGCCAGCTCAGATGAGGGCAACTATAATTCACCCCTCCACTTT
few	.	TRBV4-2	TRBJ2-7	CASSPPGEGSRAHEQYF	TGTGCCAGCAGCCCCCCCGGAGAGGGAAGTCGGGCGCACGAGCAGTACTTC
few	.	TRBV6-1	TRBJ1-2	CASTEGPTNYGYTF	TGTGCCAGCACTGAAGGGCCGACTAACTATGGCTACACCTTC
.	TRBD2	TRBV7-2	TRBJ2-3	CASSLELAGDTQYF	TGTGCCAGCAGCTTAGAACTAGCGGGCGATACGCAGTATTTT
few	TRBD2	TRBV6-2/TRBV6-3	TRBJ2-7	CASSYSQGGREFYEQYF	TGTGCCAGCAGTTACTCGCAGGGCGGGAGAGAGTTCTACGAGCAGTACTTC
.	TRBD1	TRBV10-3	TRBJ1-4	CAISERAGGEKLFF	TGTGCCATCAGTGAGCGGGCAGGGGGGGAAAAACTGTTTTTT
.	TRBD1	TRBV6-5	TRBJ2-5	CASRPGTGAGPQYF	TGTGCCAGCAGACCCGGGACAGGGGCTGGGCCCCAGTACTTC
.	TRBD1	TRBV6-6	TRBJ1-2	CASSDPARGRDGYTF	TGTGCCAGCAGTGACCCGGCGAGGGGGCGGGATGGCTACACCTTC
.	.	TRBV6-2/TRBV6-3	TRBJ2-5	CASSYSLASLETQYF	TGTGCCAGCAGTTACTCCCTAGCCTCCTTGGAGACCCAGTACTTC
.	TRBD2	TRBV7-9	TRBJ2-1	CASSQGLNAYNEQFF	TGTGCCAGCAGCCAGGGACTAAACGCCTACAATGAGCAGTTCTTC
.	.	TRBV28	TRBJ1-6	CASSFRFSPRRGRWNSPLHF	TGTGCCAGCAGTTTTAGATTTTCCCCCCGCAGGGGACGGTGGAATTCACCCCTCCACTTT
.	.	TRBV18	TRBJ2-4	CASSPIKLAKNIQYF	TGTGCCAGCTCACCAATCAAACTAGCCAAAAACATTCAGTACTTC
.	.	TRBV3-1/TRBV3-2	TRBJ2-2	CASSQEITYYTGELFF	TGTGCCAGCAGCCAAGAGATTACATATTACACCGGGGAGCTGTTTTTT
once	TRBD2	TRBV4-3	TRBJ2-1	CASSQDTSGGDEQFF	TGCGCCAGCAGCCAAGATACTAGCGGGGGGGATGAGCAGTTCTTC
few	TRBD1	TRBV5-4	TRBJ1-5	CASSPDRAQPQHF	TGTGCCAGCAGCCCGGACAGGGCTCAGCCCCAGCATTTT
.	.	TRBV12-3/TRBV12-4	TRBJ1-1	CASSTDGAEAFF	TGTGCCAGCAGTACGGACGGGGCTGAAGCTTTCTTT
.	TRBD2	TRBV12-5	TRBJ2-7	CASGLEGTRPYEQYF	TGTGCTAGTGGTTTGGAAGGGACTAGACCCTACGAGCAGTACTTC
.	.	TRBV4-1	TRBJ2-6	CASSQVAGNGANVLTF	TGCGCCAGCAGCCAAGTCGCGGGTAACGGGGCCAACGTCCTGACTTTC
.	TRBD1	TRBV2	TRBJ2-2	CASGTENTGELFF	TGTGCCAGCGGGACAGAGAACACCGGGGAGCTGTTTTTT
.	TRBD1	TRBV20-1	TRBJ1-2	CSASSFGTGASNYGYTF	TGCAGTGCGAGTTCCTTCGGGACAGGGGCTTCTAACTATGGCTACACCTTC
.	.	TRBV6-1	TRBJ1-6	CASSEGVHINSPLHF	TGTGCCAGCAGTGAAGGTGTACATATCAATTCACCCCTCCACTTT
.	.	TRBV9	TRBJ2-7	CASSVGPGTNYEQYF	TGTGCCAGCAGCGTAGGGCCCGGGACAAACTACGAGCAGTACTTC
.	.	TRBV13	TRBJ1-4	CASSRGLPNEKLFF	TGTGCCAGCAGCAGGGGGTTGCCGAATGAAAAACTGTTTTTT
few	TRBD2	TRBV18	TRBJ2-3	CASSLIPTSGGPDTQYF	TGTGCCAGCTCACTTATTCCGACTAGCGGGGGCCCGGATACGCAGTATTTT
medium-sized	TRBD1	TRBV2	TRBJ2-1	CASNDRGRTEQFF	TGTGCCAGCAATGACAGGGGGCGTACTGAGCAGTTCTTC
.	.	TRBV6-5	TRBJ2-7	CASSYSTGSHEQYF	TGTGCCAGCAGTTACTCGACGGGATCCCACGAGCAGTACTTC
few	TRBD2	TRBV7-9	TRBJ2-7	CASSLVASGRYEQYF	TGTGCCAGCAGCTTAGTGGCTAGCGGGAGATACGAGCAGTACTTC
.	.	TRBV12-3/TRBV12-4	TRBJ2-2	CASSFSGTGELFF	TGTGCCAGCAGTTTTAGCGGCACCGGGGAGCTGTTTTTT
.	.	TRBV2	TRBJ2-1	CASSEQGLHMAYNEQFF	TGTGCCAGCAGTGAACAGGGATTACACATGGCCTACAATGAGCAGTTCTTC
.	TRBD1	TRBV27	TRBJ1-1	CASSLMQGATEAFF	TGTGCCAGCAGTTTAATGCAGGGGGCCACTGAAGCTTTCTTT
.	TRBD1	TRBV11-3	TRBJ2-3	CASSSQGAGDTQYF	TGTGCCAGCAGCTCCCAGGGGGCCGGAGATACGCAGTATTTT
.	TRBD2	TRBV5-1	TRBJ2-2	CASSSTSVGRNTGELFF	TGCGCCAGCAGCTCCACTAGCGTTGGAAGGAACACCGGGGAGCTGTTTTTT